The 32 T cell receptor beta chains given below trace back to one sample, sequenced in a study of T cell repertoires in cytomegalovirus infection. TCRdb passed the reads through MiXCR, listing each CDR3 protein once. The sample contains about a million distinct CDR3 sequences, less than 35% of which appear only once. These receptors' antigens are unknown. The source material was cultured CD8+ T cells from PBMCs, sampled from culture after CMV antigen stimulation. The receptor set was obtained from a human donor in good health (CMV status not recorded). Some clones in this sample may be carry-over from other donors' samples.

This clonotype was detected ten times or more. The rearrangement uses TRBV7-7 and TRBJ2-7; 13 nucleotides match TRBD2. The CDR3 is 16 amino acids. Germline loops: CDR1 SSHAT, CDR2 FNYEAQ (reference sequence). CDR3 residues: CASSLALAGGHGEQYV. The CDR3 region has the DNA TGTGCTAGCAGCTTAGCACTAGCGGGGGGGCACGGCGAGCAGTACGTC.

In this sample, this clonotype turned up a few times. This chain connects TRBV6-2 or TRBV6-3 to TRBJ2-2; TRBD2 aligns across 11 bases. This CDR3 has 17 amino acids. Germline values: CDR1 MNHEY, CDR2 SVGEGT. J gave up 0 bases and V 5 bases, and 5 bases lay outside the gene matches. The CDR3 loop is CASSELAGDANTGELFF. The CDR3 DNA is TGTGCCAGCAGTGAACTAGCGGGGGACGCGAACACCGGGGAGCTGTTTTTT.

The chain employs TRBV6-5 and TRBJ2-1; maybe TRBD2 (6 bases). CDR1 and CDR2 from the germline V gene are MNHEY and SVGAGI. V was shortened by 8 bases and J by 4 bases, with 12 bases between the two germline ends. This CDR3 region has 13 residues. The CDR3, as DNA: TGTGCCAGCTACAAGGAGGGATACAATGAGCAGTTCTTC. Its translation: CASYKEGYNEQFF.

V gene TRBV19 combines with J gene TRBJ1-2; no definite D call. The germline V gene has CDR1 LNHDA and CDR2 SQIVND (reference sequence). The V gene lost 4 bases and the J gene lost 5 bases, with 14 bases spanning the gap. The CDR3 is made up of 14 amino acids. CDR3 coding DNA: TGTGCCAGTAGTACCGGAATACTGGGATATGGCTACACCTTC. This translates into CASSTGILGYGYTF.

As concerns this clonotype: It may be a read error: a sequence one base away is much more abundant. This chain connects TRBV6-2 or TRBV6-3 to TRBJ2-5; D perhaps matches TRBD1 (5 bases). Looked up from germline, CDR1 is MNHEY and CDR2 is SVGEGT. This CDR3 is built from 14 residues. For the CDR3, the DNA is TGTGCCAGCAACACAGACAGATACCAAGAGGCCCAGTACTTC. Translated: CASNTDRYQEAQYF.

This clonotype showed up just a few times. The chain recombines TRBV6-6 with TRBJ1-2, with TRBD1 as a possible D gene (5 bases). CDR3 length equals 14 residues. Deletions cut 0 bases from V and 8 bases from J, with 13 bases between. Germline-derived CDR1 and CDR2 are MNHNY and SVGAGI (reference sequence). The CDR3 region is CASSYSMGDEGYTF. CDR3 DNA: TGTGCCAGCAGTTACTCGATGGGGGATGAGGGCTACACCTTC.

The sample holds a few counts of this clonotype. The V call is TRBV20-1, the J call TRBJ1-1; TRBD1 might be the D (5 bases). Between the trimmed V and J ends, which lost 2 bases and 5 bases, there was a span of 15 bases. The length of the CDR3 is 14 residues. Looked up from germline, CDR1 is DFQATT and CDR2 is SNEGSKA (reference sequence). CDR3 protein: CSARRQGTGTEAFF. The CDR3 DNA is TGCAGTGCTAGACGGCAGGGAACGGGGACTGAAGCTTTCTTT.

CDR3 region: CASNPGSAYNEQFF. The CDR3 coding sequence is TGTGCCAGCAATCCCGGGTCGGCTTACAATGAGCAGTTCTTC. This chain links TRBV28 with TRBJ2-1; D unclear. The CDR3 has 14 amino acids. V was clipped by 7 bases and J by 4 bases, with 14 bases between them. Germline V lookup: CDR1 MDHEN, CDR2 SYDVKM.

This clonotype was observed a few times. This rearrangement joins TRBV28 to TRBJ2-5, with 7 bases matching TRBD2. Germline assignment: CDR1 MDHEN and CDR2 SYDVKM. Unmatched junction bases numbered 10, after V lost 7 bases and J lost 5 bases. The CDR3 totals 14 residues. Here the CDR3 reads CASTSRGVAETQYF. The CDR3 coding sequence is TGTGCCAGCACCTCCCGGGGGGTCGCCGAGACCCAGTACTTC. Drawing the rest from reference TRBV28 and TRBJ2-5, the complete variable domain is DVKVTQSSRYLVKRTGEKVFLECVQDMDHENMFWYRQDPGLGLRLIYFSYDVKMKEKGDIPEGYSVSREKKERFSLILESASTNQTSMYLCASTSRGVAETQYFGPGTRLLVL.

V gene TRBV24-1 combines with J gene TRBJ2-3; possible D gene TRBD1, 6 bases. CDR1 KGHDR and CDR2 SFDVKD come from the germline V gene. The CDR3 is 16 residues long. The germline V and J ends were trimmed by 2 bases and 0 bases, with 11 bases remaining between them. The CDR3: CATSDSKTGSTDTQYF. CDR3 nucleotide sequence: TGTGCCACCAGTGATTCCAAGACAGGCAGCACAGATACGCAGTATTTT.

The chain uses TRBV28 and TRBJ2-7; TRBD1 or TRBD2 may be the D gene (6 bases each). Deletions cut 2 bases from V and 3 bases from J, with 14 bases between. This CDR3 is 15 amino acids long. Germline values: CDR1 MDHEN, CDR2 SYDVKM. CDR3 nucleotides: TGTGCCAGCAGTTTAGGAGGGGACATTTTCTACGAGCAGTACGTC. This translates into CASSLGGDIFYEQYV.

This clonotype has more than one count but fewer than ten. CDR3 region: CASSSFGSYNEQFF. The DNA for the CDR3 is TGTGCCAGCAGTTCCTTTGGTTCCTACAATGAGCAGTTCTTC. J is TRBJ2-1 and V is TRBV27; the D is unclear. Per germline, CDR1 MNHEY and CDR2 SMNVEV (reference sequence). V dropped 4 bases and J dropped 1 base, with 8 bases sitting between them. The CDR3 contains 14 residues.

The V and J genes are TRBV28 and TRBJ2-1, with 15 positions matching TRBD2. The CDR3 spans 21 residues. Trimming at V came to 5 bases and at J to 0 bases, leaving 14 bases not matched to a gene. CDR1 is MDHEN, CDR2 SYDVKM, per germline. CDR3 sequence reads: CASSPLASGLAGGHSYNEQFF. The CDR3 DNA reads TGTGCCAGCAGTCCCTTGGCATCGGGACTAGCGGGGGGCCACTCCTACAATGAGCAGTTCTTC.

CDR3 sequence reads: CASSAFIDDEQFF. CDR3 in DNA: TGTGCCAGCAGTGCTTTTATCGACGATGAGCAGTTCTTC. This rearrangement joins TRBV2 to TRBJ2-1; D gene unclear. The length of the CDR3 is 13 residues. V was pared by 4 bases and J by 8 bases, with 12 bases between. The V gene's germline CDR1 is SNHLY and CDR2 FYNNEI.

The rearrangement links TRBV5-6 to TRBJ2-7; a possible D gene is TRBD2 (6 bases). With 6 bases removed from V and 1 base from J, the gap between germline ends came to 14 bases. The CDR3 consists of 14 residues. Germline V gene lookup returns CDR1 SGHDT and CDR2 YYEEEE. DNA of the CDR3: TGTGCCAGCACCCCGGCGGAGGGATCCTACGAGCAGTACTTC. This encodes CASTPAEGSYEQYF. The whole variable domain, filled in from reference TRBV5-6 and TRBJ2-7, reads DAGVTQSPTHLIKTRGQQVTLRCSPKSGHDTVSWYQQALGQGPQFIFQYYEEEERQRGNFPDRFSGHQFPNYSSELNVNALLLGDSALYLCASTPAEGSYEQYFGPGTRLTVT.

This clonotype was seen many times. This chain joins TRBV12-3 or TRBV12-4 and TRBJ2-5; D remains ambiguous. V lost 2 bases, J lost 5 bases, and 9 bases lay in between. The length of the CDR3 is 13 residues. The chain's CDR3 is CASSLTGSETQYF. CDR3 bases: TGTGCCAGCAGTTTAACTGGTTCGGAGACCCAGTACTTC.

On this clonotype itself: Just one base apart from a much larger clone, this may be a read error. In DNA, the CDR3 is TGTGCCAGCAGCTTTAATGTGGACAGGGTAGAGTCCGGGGAGCTGTTTTTT. Protein: CASSFNVDRVESGELFF. The rearrangement links TRBV7-2 to TRBJ2-2, with 8 bases fitting TRBD1. V gave up 3 bases and J gave up 6 bases; unmatched junction bases: 12. The CDR3 is 17 amino acids. Germline V gene sequence: CDR1 SGHTA, CDR2 FQGNSA.

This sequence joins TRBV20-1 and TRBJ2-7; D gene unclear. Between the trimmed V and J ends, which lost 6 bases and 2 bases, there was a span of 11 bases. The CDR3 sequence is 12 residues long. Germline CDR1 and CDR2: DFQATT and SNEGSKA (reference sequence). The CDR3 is CSAPWDPYEQYF. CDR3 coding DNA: TGCAGTGCCCCCTGGGATCCCTACGAGCAGTACTTC.

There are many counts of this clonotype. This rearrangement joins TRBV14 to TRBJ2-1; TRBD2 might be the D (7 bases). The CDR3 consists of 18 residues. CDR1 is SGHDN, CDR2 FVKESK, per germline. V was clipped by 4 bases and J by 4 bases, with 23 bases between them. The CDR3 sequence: CASSPPGGRWESYNEQFF. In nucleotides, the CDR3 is TGTGCCAGCAGCCCCCCCGGGGGGCGCTGGGAGTCTTACAATGAGCAGTTCTTC.

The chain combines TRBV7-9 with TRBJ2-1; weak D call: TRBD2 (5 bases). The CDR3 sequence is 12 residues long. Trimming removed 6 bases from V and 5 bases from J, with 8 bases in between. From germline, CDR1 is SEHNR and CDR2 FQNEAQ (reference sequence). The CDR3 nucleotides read TGTGCCAGCAGACCGGGGAACAATGAGCAGTTCTTC. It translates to CASRPGNNEQFF.

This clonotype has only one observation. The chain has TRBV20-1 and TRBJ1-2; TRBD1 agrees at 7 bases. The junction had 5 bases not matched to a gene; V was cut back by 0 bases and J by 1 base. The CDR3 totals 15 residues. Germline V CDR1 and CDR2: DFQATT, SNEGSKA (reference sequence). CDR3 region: CSARDPTGFNYGYTF. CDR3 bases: TGCAGTGCTAGAGATCCGACAGGGTTTAACTATGGCTACACCTTC.

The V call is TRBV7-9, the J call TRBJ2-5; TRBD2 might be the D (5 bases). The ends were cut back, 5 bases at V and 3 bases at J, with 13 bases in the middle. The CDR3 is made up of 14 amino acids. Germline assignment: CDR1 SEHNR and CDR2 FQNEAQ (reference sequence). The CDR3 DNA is TGTGCCAGCAGCGCCCGCGGGCAAGAAGAGACCCAGTACTTC. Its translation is CASSARGQEETQYF. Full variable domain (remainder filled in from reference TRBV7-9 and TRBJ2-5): DTGVSQNPRHKITKRGQNVTFRCDPISEHNRLYWYRQTLGQGPEFLTYFQNEAQLEKSRLLSDRFSAERPKGSFSTLEIQRTEQGDSAMYLCASSARGQEETQYFGPGTRLLVL.

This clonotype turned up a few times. The CDR3 DNA sequence: TGTGCCAGCAGTGAGGGCACAGGGAACACTGAAGCTTTCTTT. Translating it yields CASSEGTGNTEAFF. The V call is TRBV6-4, the J call TRBJ1-1; D may be TRBD1 (5 bases). The CDR3 contains 14 residues. The V gene's germline CDR1 is MRHNA and CDR2 SNTAGT. Trimming removed 3 bases at V and 1 base at J, with 9 bases between.

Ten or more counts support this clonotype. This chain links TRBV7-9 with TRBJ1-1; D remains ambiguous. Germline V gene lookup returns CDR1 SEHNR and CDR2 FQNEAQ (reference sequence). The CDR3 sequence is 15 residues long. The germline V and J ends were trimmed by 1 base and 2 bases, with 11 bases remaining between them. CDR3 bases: TGTGCCAGCAGCTTAGGAGGCAGCCTTAACACTGAAGCTTTCTTT. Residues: CASSLGGSLNTEAFF.

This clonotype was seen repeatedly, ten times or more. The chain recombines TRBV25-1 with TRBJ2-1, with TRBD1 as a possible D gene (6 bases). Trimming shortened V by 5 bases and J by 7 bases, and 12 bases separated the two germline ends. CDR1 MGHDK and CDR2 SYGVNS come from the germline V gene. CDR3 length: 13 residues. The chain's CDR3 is CASSKQGRNEQFF. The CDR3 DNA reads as TGTGCCAGCAGTAAACAGGGACGGAATGAGCAGTTCTTC.

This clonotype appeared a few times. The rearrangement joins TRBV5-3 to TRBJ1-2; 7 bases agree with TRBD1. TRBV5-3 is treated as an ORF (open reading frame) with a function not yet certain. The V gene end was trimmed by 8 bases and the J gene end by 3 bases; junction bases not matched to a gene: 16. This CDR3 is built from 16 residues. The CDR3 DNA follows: TGTGCCAGCAGCAGAGACAGGGAAGGATTTGACTATGGCTACACCTTC. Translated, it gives CASSRDREGFDYGYTF.

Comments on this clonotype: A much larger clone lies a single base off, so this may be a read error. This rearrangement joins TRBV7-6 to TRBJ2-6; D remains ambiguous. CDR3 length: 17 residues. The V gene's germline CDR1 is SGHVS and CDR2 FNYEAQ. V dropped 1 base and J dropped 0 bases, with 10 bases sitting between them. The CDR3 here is CASSLVQSDSGANVLTF. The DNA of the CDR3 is TGTGCCAGCAGCTTAGTACAGTCGGACTCTGGGGCCAACGTCCTGACTTTC.

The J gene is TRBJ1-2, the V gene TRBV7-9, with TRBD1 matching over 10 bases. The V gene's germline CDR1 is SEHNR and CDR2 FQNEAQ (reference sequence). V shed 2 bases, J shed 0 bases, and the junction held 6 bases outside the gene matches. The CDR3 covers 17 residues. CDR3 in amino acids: CASSLRDRGPPNYGYTF. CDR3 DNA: TGTGCCAGCAGCTTACGGGACAGGGGACCCCCTAACTATGGCTACACCTTC.

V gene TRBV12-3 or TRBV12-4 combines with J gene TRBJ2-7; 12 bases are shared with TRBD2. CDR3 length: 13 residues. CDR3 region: CVSSLAGGLEQYV. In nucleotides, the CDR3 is TGTGTCAGCAGCCTAGCGGGGGGGCTGGAGCAGTACGTC.

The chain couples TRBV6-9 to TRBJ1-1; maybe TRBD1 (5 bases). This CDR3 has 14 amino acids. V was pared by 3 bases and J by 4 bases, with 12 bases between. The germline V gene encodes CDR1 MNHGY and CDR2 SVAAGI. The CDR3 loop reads CASSYGSGFTEAFF. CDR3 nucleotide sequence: TGTGCCAGCAGTTACGGGTCAGGGTTCACTGAAGCTTTCTTT.

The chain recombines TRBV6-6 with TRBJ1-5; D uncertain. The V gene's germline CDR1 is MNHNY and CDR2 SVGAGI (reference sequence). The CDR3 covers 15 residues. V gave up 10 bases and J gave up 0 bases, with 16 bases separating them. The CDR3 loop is CATGPIPNSNQPQHF. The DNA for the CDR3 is TGTGCCACCGGGCCTATCCCGAATAGCAATCAGCCCCAGCATTTT.

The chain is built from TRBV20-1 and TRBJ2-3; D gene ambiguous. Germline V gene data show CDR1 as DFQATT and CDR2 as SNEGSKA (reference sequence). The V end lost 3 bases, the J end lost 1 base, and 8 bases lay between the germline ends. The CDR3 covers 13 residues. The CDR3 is CSASGLGTDTQYF. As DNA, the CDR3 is TGCAGTGCTAGCGGGCTAGGCACAGATACGCAGTATTTT.